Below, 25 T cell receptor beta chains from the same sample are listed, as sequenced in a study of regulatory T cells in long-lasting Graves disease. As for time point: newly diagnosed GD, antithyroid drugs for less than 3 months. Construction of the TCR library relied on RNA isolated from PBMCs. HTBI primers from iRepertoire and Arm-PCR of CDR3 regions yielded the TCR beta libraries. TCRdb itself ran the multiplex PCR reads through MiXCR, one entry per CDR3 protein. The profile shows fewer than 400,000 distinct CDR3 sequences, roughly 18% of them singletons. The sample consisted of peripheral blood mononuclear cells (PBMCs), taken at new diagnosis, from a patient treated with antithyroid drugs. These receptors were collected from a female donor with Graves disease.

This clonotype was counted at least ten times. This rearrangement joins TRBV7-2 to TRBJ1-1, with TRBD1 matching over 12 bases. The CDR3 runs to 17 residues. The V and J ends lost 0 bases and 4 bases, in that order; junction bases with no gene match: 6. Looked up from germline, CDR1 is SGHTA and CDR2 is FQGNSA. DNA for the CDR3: TGTGCCAGCAGCTTAGCCGGGGACAGGGGGCGCGGCACTGAAGCTTTCTTT. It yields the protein CASSLAGDRGRGTEAFF.

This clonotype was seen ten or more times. Here the CDR3 reads CASSFQEAYEQYF. Here the CDR3 DNA reads TGTGCCAGCAGCTTCCAGGAGGCCTACGAGCAGTACTTC. The chain couples TRBV7-9 to TRBJ2-7, with TRBD2 as a possible D gene (5 bases). The germline gives CDR1 SEHNR, CDR2 FQNEAQ (reference sequence). Trimming took 3 bases from V and 2 from J, leaving 8 bases between them. This CDR3 spans 13 amino acids.

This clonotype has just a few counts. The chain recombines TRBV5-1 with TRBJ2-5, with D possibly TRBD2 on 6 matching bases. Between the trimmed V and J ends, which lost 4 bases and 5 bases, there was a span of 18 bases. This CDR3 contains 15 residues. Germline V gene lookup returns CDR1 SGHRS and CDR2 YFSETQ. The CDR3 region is CASSAGVRAGETQYF. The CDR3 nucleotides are TGCGCCAGCAGCGCCGGGGTCCGGGCGGGGGAGACCCAGTACTTC. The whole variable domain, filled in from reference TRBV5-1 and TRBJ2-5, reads KAGVTQTPRYLIKTRGQQVTLSCSPISGHRSVSWYQQTPGQGLQFLFEYFSETQRNKGNFPGRFSGRQFSNSRSEMNVSTLELGDSALYLCASSAGVRAGETQYFGPGTRLLVL.

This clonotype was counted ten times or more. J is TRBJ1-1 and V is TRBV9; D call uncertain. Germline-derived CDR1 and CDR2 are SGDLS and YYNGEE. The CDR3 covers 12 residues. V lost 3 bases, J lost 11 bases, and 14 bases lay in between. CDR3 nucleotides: TGTGCCAGCAGCGGAACGTCCGTCGAGGCTTTCTTT. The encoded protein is CASSGTSVEAFF.

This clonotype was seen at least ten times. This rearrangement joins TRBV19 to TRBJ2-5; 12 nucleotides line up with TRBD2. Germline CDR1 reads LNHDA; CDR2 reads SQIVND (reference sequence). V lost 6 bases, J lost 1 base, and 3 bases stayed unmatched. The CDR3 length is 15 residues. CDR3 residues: CASRPSGRAQETQYF. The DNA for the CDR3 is TGTGCCAGTAGACCTAGCGGGAGGGCCCAAGAGACCCAGTACTTC.

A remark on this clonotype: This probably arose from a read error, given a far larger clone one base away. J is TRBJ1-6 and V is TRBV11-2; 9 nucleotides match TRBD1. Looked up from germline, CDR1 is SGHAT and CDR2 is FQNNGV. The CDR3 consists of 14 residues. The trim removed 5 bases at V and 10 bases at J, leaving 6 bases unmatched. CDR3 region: CASSPTGGGSPLHF. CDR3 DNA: TGTGCCAGCAGCCCGACAGGGGGGGGCTCACCCCTCCACTTT.

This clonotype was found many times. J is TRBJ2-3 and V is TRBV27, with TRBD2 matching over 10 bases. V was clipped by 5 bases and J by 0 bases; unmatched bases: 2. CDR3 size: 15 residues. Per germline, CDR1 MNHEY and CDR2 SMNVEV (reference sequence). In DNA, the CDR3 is TGTGCCAGCAGTCCACTAGCGGGAAGCACAGATACGCAGTATTTT. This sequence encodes CASSPLAGSTDTQYF.

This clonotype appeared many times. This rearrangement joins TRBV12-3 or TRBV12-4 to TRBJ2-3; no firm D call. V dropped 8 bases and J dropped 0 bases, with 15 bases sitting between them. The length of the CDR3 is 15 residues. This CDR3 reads CASSGRSASTDTQYF. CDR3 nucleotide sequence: TGTGCCAGCTCTGGCAGAAGTGCTAGCACAGATACGCAGTATTTT.

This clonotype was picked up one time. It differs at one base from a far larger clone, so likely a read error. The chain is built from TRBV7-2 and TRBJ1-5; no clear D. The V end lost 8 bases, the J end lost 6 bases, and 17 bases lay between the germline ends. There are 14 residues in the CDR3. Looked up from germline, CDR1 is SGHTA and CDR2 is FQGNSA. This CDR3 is CASDLAYPRQPQHF. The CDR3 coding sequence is TGTGCCAGCGACCTGGCCTACCCGCGTCAGCCCCAGCATTTT.

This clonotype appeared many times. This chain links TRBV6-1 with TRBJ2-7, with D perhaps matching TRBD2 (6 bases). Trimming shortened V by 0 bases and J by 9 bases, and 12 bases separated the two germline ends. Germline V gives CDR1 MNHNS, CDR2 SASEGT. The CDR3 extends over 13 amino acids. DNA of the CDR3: TGTGCCAGCAGTGAAGCGCGGGGCTACAGGCAGTACTTC. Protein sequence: CASSEARGYRQYF.

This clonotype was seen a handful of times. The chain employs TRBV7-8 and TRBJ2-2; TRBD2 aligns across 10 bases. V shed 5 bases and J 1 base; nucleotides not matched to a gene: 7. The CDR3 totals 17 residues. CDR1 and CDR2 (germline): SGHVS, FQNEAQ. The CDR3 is CASSQVGTSVNTGELFF. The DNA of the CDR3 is TGTGCCAGCAGCCAGGTGGGGACTAGCGTGAACACCGGGGAGCTGTTTTTT.

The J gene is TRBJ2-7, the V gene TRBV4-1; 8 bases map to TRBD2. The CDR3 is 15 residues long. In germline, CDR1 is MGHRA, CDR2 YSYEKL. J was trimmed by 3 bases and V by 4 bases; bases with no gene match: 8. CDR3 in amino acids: CASSPKKGLVYEQYF. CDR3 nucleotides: TGCGCCAGCAGCCCGAAGAAGGGACTAGTCTACGAGCAGTACTTC.

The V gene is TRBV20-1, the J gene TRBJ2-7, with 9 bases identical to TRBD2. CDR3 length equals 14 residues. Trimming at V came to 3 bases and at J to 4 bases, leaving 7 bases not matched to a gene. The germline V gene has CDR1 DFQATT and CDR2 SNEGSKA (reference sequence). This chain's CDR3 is CSARRPSGAYEQYF. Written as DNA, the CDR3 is TGCAGTGCTAGGCGGCCTAGCGGGGCATACGAGCAGTACTTC.

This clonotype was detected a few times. This chain's CDR3 is CASSPGTGGFGSQPQHF. As DNA, the CDR3 is TGCGCCAGCAGCCCCGGGACAGGGGGCTTTGGTAGTCAGCCCCAGCATTTT. The chain has TRBV5-1 and TRBJ1-5; 12 bases match TRBD1. This CDR3 region has 17 residues. The germline gives CDR1 SGHRS, CDR2 YFSETQ. The junction had 11 bases not matched to a gene; V was cut back by 4 bases and J by 6 bases.

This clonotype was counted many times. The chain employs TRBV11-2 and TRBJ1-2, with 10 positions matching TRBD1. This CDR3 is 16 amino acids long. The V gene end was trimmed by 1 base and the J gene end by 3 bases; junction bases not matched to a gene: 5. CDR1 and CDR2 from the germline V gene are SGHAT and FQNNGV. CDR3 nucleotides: TGTGCCAGCAGCTTAGGGACAGGGGGACCCCACTATGGCTACACCTTC. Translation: CASSLGTGGPHYGYTF.

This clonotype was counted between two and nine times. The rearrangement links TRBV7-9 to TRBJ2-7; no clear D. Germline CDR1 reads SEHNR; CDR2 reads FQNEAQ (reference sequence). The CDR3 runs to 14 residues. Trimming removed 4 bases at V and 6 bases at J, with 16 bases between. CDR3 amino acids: CASSSNGLAVEQYF. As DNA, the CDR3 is TGTGCCAGCAGCTCAAATGGGCTGGCAGTCGAGCAGTACTTC.

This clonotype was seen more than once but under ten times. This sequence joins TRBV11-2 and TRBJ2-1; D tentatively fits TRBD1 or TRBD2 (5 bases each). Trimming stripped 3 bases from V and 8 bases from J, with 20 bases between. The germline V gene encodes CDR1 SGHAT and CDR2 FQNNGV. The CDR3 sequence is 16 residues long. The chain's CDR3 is CASSFSVGTVNDEQFF. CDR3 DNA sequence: TGTGCCAGCAGCTTTTCCGTCGGGACGGTAAACGATGAGCAGTTCTTC.

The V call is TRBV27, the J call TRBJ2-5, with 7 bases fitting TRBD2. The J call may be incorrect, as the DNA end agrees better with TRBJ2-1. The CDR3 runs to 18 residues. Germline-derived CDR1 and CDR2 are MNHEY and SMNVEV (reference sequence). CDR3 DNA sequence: TGTGCCAGCAGTTTAGTCGGGGCTAGCGGAAATTTAGTGAATGAGCAGTTCTTC. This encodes CASSLVGASGNLVNEQFF.

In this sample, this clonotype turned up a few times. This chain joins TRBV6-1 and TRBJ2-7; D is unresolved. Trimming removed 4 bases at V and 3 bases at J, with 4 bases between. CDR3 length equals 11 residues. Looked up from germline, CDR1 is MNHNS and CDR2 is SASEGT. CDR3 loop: CASSGYYEQYF. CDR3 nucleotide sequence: TGTGCCAGCAGTGGCTACTACGAGCAGTACTTC.

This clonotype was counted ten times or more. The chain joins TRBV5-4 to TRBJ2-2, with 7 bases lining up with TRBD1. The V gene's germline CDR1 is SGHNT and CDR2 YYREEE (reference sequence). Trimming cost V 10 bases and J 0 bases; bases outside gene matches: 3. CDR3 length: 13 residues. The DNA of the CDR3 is TGTGCCGGGGGACAGCCGAACACCGGGGAGCTGTTTTTT. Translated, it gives CAGGQPNTGELFF.

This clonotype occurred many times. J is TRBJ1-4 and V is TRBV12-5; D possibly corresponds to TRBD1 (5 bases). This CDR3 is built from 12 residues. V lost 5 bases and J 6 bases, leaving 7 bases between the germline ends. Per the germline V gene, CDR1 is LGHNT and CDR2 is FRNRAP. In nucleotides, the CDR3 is TGTGCTAGTGGTCCAGGGTATGAAAAACTGTTTTTT. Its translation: CASGPGYEKLFF.

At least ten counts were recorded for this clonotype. The CDR3 sequence is CASSITPGPEAFF. In DNA, the CDR3 is TGTGCCAGTAGTATAACCCCAGGGCCTGAAGCTTTCTTT. The chain carries TRBV19 and TRBJ1-1, with D perhaps TRBD1 (5 bases). Deletions cut 2 bases from V and 6 bases from J, with 10 bases between. Germline CDR1 and CDR2: LNHDA and SQIVND (reference sequence). This CDR3 region has 13 residues.

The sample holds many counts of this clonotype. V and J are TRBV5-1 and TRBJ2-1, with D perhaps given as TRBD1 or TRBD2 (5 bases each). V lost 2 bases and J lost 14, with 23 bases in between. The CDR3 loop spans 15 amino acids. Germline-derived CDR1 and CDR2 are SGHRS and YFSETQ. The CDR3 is CASSFRRDPIYREFF. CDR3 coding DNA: TGCGCCAGCAGCTTCAGAAGGGACCCGATTTATAGGGAGTTCTTC.

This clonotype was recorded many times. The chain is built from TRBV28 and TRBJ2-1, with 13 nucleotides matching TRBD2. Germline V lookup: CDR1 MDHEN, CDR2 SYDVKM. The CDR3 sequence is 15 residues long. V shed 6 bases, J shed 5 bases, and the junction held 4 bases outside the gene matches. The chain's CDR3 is CASSQLAGGNNEQFF. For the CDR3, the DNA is TGTGCCAGCAGCCAACTAGCGGGAGGGAACAATGAGCAGTTCTTC.

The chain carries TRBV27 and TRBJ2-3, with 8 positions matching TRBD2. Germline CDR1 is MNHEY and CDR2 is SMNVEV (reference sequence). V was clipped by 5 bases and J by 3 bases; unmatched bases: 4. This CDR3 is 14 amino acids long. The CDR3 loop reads CASSRREGTDTQYF. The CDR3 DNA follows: TGTGCCAGCAGTAGACGGGAGGGAACAGATACGCAGTATTTT.